The 28 T cell receptor beta chains reported below all come from one sample, sequenced in a study of shared clonotypes between healthy human individuals. TCRdb's copy holds only in-frame clones and misses some; the assay was immunoSEQ multiplex PCR. The sample records roughly 2,500,000 clones, roughly 93% being singletons. The sample comprised naive CD4+ T cells from PBMCs. The subset was: CD45RA+ positively selected. The receptors originated from a man younger than 35 in good health. Some clones in this sample may be carry-over from other donors' samples.

This clone was seen a few times. The same CDR3 also results from other DNA sequences found in this sample. The rearrangement joins TRBV29-1 to TRBJ1-1, with D uncertain. Trimming cost V 7 bases and J 0 bases, with 9 bases left between them. CDR3 length equals 12 residues. Germline CDR1 is SQVTM and CDR2 is ANQGSEA. The DNA for the CDR3 is TGCAGCGCTGGCACAATGAACACTGAAGCTTTCTTT. Amino acids: CSAGTMNTEAFF.

A single count supports this clone. CDR3 region: CASSQVGRGSNQPQHF. CDR3 in DNA: TGCGCCAGCAGCCAAGTAGGGCGCGGGAGCAATCAGCCCCAGCATTTT. The V gene is TRBV4-1, the J gene TRBJ1-5; the D is unclear. From germline, CDR1 is MGHRA and CDR2 YSYEKL. This CDR3 region has 16 residues. Deletions cut 1 base from V and 1 base from J, with 11 bases between.

The chain uses TRBV7-6 and TRBJ1-4, with 8 bases matching TRBD1. This CDR3 is built from 18 residues. Germline V gene sequence: CDR1 SGHVS, CDR2 FNYEAQ. The V segment lost 4 bases and the J segment 5 bases; nucleotides outside the gene matches: 15. CDR3 residues: CASSSTAGTGRKNEKLFF. DNA for the CDR3: TGTGCCAGCAGCTCCACTGCCGGGACAGGACGGAAGAATGAAAAACTGTTTTTT.

This clone was detected only a few times. This sequence joins TRBV6-6 and TRBJ1-1; D is uncertain. This CDR3 is 14 amino acids long. The V gene lost 0 bases and the J gene lost 1 base, with 6 bases spanning the gap. The germline gives CDR1 MNHNY, CDR2 SVGAGI (reference sequence). In nucleotides, the CDR3 is TGTGCCAGCAGTTACTCGTTGGAGAACACTGAAGCTTTCTTT. This sequence encodes CASSYSLENTEAFF.

A note on this clone: Other DNA sequences in the same sample also yield this CDR3. The V and J genes are TRBV28 and TRBJ2-7; 12 bases align to TRBD1. The CDR3 is 15 residues long. Germline V gives CDR1 MDHEN, CDR2 SYDVKM. Losses at the gene ends were 4 bases for V and 7 bases for J; bases not matched to a gene: 8. CDR3 nucleotides: TGTGCCAGCAGTTCTCCGGGACAGGGGGCTGGAGAGCAGTACTTC. Translated: CASSSPGQGAGEQYF.

The V call is TRBV7-8, the J call TRBJ2-1; D gene ambiguous. V was cut by 3 bases and J by 2 bases, with 11 bases left in between. CDR1 is SGHVS and CDR2 is FQNEAQ in the germline V gene. The CDR3 is made up of 15 amino acids. CDR3 sequence: CASSFFPSTYNEQFF. The CDR3, as DNA: TGTGCCAGCAGCTTCTTCCCGAGTACCTACAATGAGCAGTTCTTC.

J is TRBJ2-3 and V is TRBV9, with 10 bases fitting TRBD1. CDR1 is SGDLS, CDR2 YYNGEE, per germline. There are 17 residues in the CDR3. The V gene end was trimmed by 3 bases and the J gene end by 3 bases; junction bases not matched to a gene: 10. The CDR3 sequence is CASSAQSTGGRTDTQYF. CDR3 sequence (DNA): TGTGCCAGCAGCGCCCAATCGACAGGGGGCCGGACAGATACGCAGTATTTT.

The rearrangement joins TRBV28 to TRBJ1-1, with a possible D match to TRBD1 (5 bases). V lost 6 bases and J 0 bases, leaving 11 bases between the germline ends. There are 14 residues in the CDR3. In germline, CDR1 is MDHEN, CDR2 SYDVKM. CDR3 in amino acids: CASSLGELNTEAFF. The CDR3 nucleotides are TGTGCCAGCAGCCTAGGGGAGCTGAACACTGAAGCTTTCTTT.

This clone was seen a few times. Other DNA sequences in the sample encode the same CDR3. The chain carries TRBV5-4 and TRBJ1-5, with 9 bases lining up with TRBD1. CDR3 length: 14 amino acids. Germline CDR1 SGHNT, CDR2 YYREEE (reference sequence). J was trimmed by 6 bases and V by 0 bases; bases with no gene match: 1. CDR3 sequence reads: CASSLGGQGQPQHF. DNA for the CDR3: TGTGCCAGCAGCTTGGGGGGACAGGGTCAGCCCCAGCATTTT. Full variable domain (remainder filled in from reference TRBV5-4 and TRBJ1-5): ETGVTQSPTHLIKTRGQQVTLRCSSQSGHNTVSWYQQALGQGPQFIFQYYREEENGRGNFPPRFSGLQFPNYSSELNVNALELDDSALYLCASSLGGQGQPQHFGDGTRLSIL.

The DNA of the CDR3 is TGTGCCAGTAGTAAAACCCGGGGGCCTAGCGGGAGCACAGATACGCAGTATTTT. Translated: CASSKTRGPSGSTDTQYF. The genes are TRBV19 and TRBJ2-3; 8 nucleotides line up with TRBD2. V trimming: 4 bases; J trimming: 0 bases; junction bases outside the gene matches: 12. Germline values: CDR1 LNHDA, CDR2 SQIVND (reference sequence). The CDR3 length is 18 residues.

The chain employs TRBV5-6 and TRBJ2-1; D is possibly TRBD1 or TRBD2 (5 bases each). CDR1 is SGHDT and CDR2 is YYEEEE in the germline V gene. V was clipped by 4 bases and J by 1 base, with 15 bases between them. This CDR3 is built from 16 residues. The CDR3 DNA sequence: TGTGCCAGCAGCCGACGAATCGGGACGTCCTACAATGAGCAGTTCTTC. This gives the protein CASSRRIGTSYNEQFF.

V usage is TRBV7-9 and J usage is TRBJ1-1, with D unresolved. The length of the CDR3 is 13 residues. Looked up from germline, CDR1 is SEHNR and CDR2 is FQNEAQ (reference sequence). V lost 5 bases and J lost 1, with 8 bases in between. The CDR3 DNA is TGTGCCAGCAGCCGGGAAGAGAACACTGAAGCTTTCTTT. The encoded protein is CASSREENTEAFF.

This clone was seen only a few times. The chain links TRBV2 to TRBJ2-4; TRBD2 might be the D (6 bases). Germline CDR1 is SNHLY and CDR2 is FYNNEI. This CDR3 is 14 amino acids long. V lost 3 bases to trimming and J lost 8 bases, with 14 bases between them. CDR3 region: CASSELAGGHIQYF. CDR3 bases: TGTGCCAGCAGTGAGCTAGCCGGGGGTCACATTCAGTACTTC.

CDR3 coding DNA: TGTGCCAGCAGTACCGGGACTGAAGCTTTCTTT. It encodes CASSTGTEAFF. V gene TRBV6-5 combines with J gene TRBJ1-1, with no clear D. The CDR3 contains 11 residues. CDR1 MNHEY and CDR2 SVGAGI come from the germline V gene. The V gene lost 5 bases and the J gene lost 5 bases, with 6 bases spanning the gap.

The chain combines TRBV10-1 with TRBJ2-3, with D possibly TRBD2 on 5 matching bases. Per the germline V gene, CDR1 is WNHNN and CDR2 is SYGVQD (reference sequence). Trimming removed 6 bases at V and 6 bases at J, with 25 bases between. The CDR3 contains 17 residues. In DNA, the CDR3 is TGCGCCAGCAGCTTAAATTGGAAGATAGCGACATTGGATACGCAGTATTTT. Translating it yields CASSLNWKIATLDTQYF.

This clone was recorded once. This chain joins TRBV10-1 and TRBJ2-2; 7 nucleotides agree with TRBD1. Germline values: CDR1 WNHNN, CDR2 SYGVQD (reference sequence). The V segment lost 8 bases and the J segment 1 base; nucleotides outside the gene matches: 7. This CDR3 is built from 15 residues. In nucleotides, the CDR3 is TGCGCCAGCGGGATAAGGACAGGGAACACCGGGGAGCTGTTTTTT. Protein sequence: CASGIRTGNTGELFF.

V is TRBV4-1 and J is TRBJ1-2; perhaps TRBD1 as D (6 bases). V lost 0 bases, J lost 4 bases, and 12 bases lay in between. The CDR3 contains 15 residues. Per the germline V gene, CDR1 is MGHRA and CDR2 is YSYEKL. The CDR3 is CASSQDETGTYGYTF. The CDR3 nucleotides read TGCGCCAGCAGCCAAGACGAGACAGGCACCTATGGCTACACCTTC.

The chain is built from TRBV25-1 and TRBJ2-5; TRBD1 matches at 7 bases. The CDR3 length is 14 residues. Germline values: CDR1 MGHDK, CDR2 SYGVNS. V lost 6 bases and J lost 4; bases outside the gene matches: 8. CDR3 loop: CASSHPGQRETQYF. In DNA, the CDR3 is TGTGCCAGCAGCCACCCGGGACAGAGAGAGACCCAGTACTTC.

The chain links TRBV6-1 to TRBJ1-5; D possibly corresponds to TRBD1 (6 bases). The germline CDR1 and CDR2 sequences are MNHNS and SASEGT. V was trimmed by 2 bases and J by 7 bases, leaving 12 bases between them. The CDR3 runs to 14 residues. In DNA form, the CDR3 reads TGTGCCAGCAGTGAACATGGGGGCTTGCAGCCCCAGCATTTT. This sequence encodes CASSEHGGLQPQHF.

The chain is built from TRBV4-1 and TRBJ2-5; TRBD2 agrees at 8 bases. Germline lookup yields CDR1 MGHRA and CDR2 YSYEKL. The CDR3 length is 17 residues. V was pared by 1 base and J by 6 bases, with 13 bases of the junction left unmatched. The chain's CDR3 is CASSQVAGHGNEKTQYF. In DNA form, the CDR3 reads TGCGCCAGCAGCCAAGTAGCGGGACACGGAAACGAAAAGACCCAGTACTTC.

Comments on this clone: The junction departs from germline at one end; a sequencing error may be responsible. This sequence joins TRBV7-2 and TRBJ2-5; 11 bases match TRBD1. CDR1 SGHTA and CDR2 FQGNSA come from the germline V gene. The CDR3 loop spans 15 amino acids. The CDR3 DNA reads TGTGCCAGCAGCGTAGCCGGGACAGGGGGAGAGACCCAGTACTTC. Translation: CASSVAGTGGETQYF.

The V and J genes are TRBV18 and TRBJ2-6, with D perhaps TRBD1 (5 bases). The germline V and J ends were trimmed by 7 bases and 2 bases, with 15 bases remaining between them. The CDR3 is 16 residues long. CDR1 and CDR2 (germline): KGHSH, LQKENI. CDR3 DNA sequence: TGTGCCAGCTTTTTACAGGCCTCCCCTGGGGCCAACGTCCTGACTTTC. Translated: CASFLQASPGANVLTF.

Notes on this clone: An end of the junction does not agree with germline; a read error may underlie this. The same CDR3 arises from other DNA sequences in this sample as well. This rearrangement joins TRBV11-3 to TRBJ1-2; D uncertain. The CDR3 spans 12 residues. Germline-derived CDR1 and CDR2 are SGHNT and YENEEA. The CDR3 region is CASSFPDGGYTF. CDR3 nucleotide sequence: TGCGCCAGCAGCTTCCCTGACGGTGGCTACACCTTC.

The V and J genes are TRBV7-6 and TRBJ2-1; TRBD2 matches at 10 bases. Trimming cost V 5 bases and J 9 bases; bases outside gene matches: 10. Germline V gene lookup returns CDR1 SGHVS and CDR2 FNYEAQ. CDR3 length: 15 residues. CDR3 coding DNA: TGTGCCAGCAGCCCTCAGCGGGAGGGATTGGGTGAGCAGTTCTTC. It is translated as CASSPQREGLGEQFF.

This chain connects TRBV18 to TRBJ2-7; the D gene could be TRBD1 or TRBD2 (5 bases each). This CDR3 spans 15 amino acids. Trimming pared 5 bases from V and 3 bases from J, leaving 17 bases between. CDR1 and CDR2 from the germline V gene are KGHSH and LQKENI. The CDR3 region is CASSELTGGGYEQYF. The CDR3 nucleotides are TGTGCCAGCTCAGAGCTAACAGGCGGAGGCTACGAGCAGTACTTC.

The chain couples TRBV28 to TRBJ1-2, with no clear D. This CDR3 is 13 amino acids long. CDR1 is MDHEN, CDR2 SYDVKM, per germline. The germline V and J ends were trimmed by 6 bases and 5 bases, with 13 bases remaining between them. CDR3 amino acids: CASRIEGLYGYTF. In DNA form, the CDR3 reads TGTGCCAGCAGGATCGAAGGTTTATATGGCTACACCTTC.

The chain recombines TRBV7-2 with TRBJ2-3, with 10 bases aligning to TRBD2. The J segment lost 5 bases and the V segment lost 2 bases, leaving 7 bases of the junction unmatched. There are 16 residues in the CDR3. Germline values: CDR1 SGHTA, CDR2 FQGNSA. The CDR3 loop is CASSLSSGRELDTQYF. Written as DNA, the CDR3 is TGTGCCAGCAGCTTATCGAGCGGGAGGGAGCTAGATACGCAGTATTTT.

In the case of this clone: The same CDR3 also results from other DNA sequences found in this sample. The rearrangement links TRBV18 to TRBJ1-1, with D perhaps TRBD1 (5 bases). This CDR3 is built from 13 residues. CDR1 and CDR2 from the germline V gene are KGHSH and LQKENI. With 6 bases removed from V and 1 base from J, the gap between germline ends came to 9 bases. CDR3: CASSGTANTEAFF. The CDR3 coding sequence is TGTGCCAGCTCCGGGACGGCGAACACTGAAGCTTTCTTT.